A single sample is the source of the 14 T cell receptor beta chains below, sequenced in a study of early T cells in non-severe SARS-CoV-2 infection. Each CDR3 protein gets one entry after TCRdb re-called the 5' RACE reads with MiXCR. This table has about 48,000 distinct CDR3 sequences, 7.7% appearing once. Sequencing input: whole blood. These receptors came from an adult who was a healthcare worker with PCR-confirmed SARS-CoV-2 infection or an uninfected control (not recorded which).

This clonotype showed up just a few times. The rearrangement links TRBV30 to TRBJ1-2; 9 nucleotides line up with TRBD1. The junction had 6 bases not matched to a gene; V was cut back by 2 bases and J by 5 bases. The V gene's germline CDR1 is GTSNPN and CDR2 SVGIG (reference sequence). This CDR3 has 14 residues. CDR3 residues: CAWSFWDREYGYTF. In DNA, the CDR3 is TGTGCCTGGAGTTTTTGGGACAGGGAGTATGGCTACACCTTC. The variable domain in full, with the rest retrieved from reference TRBV30 and TRBJ1-2, is SQTIHQWPATLVQPVGSPLSLECTVEGTSNPNLYWYRQAAGRGLQLLFYSVGIGQISSEVPQNLSASRPQDRQFILSSKKLLLSDSGFYLCAWSFWDREYGYTFGSGTRLTVV.

This clonotype was seen only a few times. The chain carries TRBV7-9 and TRBJ2-7, with 11 bases aligning to TRBD2. There are 16 residues in the CDR3. The germline V gene encodes CDR1 SEHNR and CDR2 FQNEAQ (reference sequence). With 4 bases clipped from V and 4 bases from J, the junction kept 9 bases outside the gene matches. Written as DNA, the CDR3 is TGTGCCAGCAGCTCATCTCTAGCGGGGGGCCATTACGAGCAGTACTTC. Protein: CASSSSLAGGHYEQYF.

With regard to this clonotype: It may be a read error: a sequence one base away is much more abundant. The genes are TRBV3-1 and TRBJ1-5; 8 nucleotides line up with TRBD1. Germline assignment: CDR1 LGHDT and CDR2 YNNKEL (reference sequence). The CDR3 length is 14 residues. With V trimmed by 1 base and J by 9 bases, 5 bases remained unmatched. The chain's CDR3 is CASSQGRGPRPQHF. CDR3 DNA: TGTGCCAGCAGCCAAGGCAGGGGGCCACGGCCCCAGCATTTT.

The chain couples TRBV7-2 to TRBJ2-1; D tentatively reads TRBD1 or TRBD2 (5 bases each). The CDR3 is made up of 15 amino acids. The V gene lost 4 bases and the J gene lost 0 bases, with 10 bases spanning the gap. Germline V gives CDR1 SGHTA, CDR2 FQGNSA. CDR3 sequence: CASSSGPSSYNEQFF. DNA of the CDR3: TGTGCCAGCAGCTCGGGACCCAGCTCCTACAATGAGCAGTTCTTC.

The rearrangement links TRBV7-9 to TRBJ2-2; D is ambiguous. There are 13 residues in the CDR3. The V end was cut by 2 bases, the J end by 6 bases, with 7 bases between. Germline V gives CDR1 SEHNR, CDR2 FQNEAQ (reference sequence). The CDR3 region is CASSLTQPGELFF. For the CDR3, the DNA is TGTGCCAGCAGCTTAACACAGCCCGGGGAGCTGTTTTTT. Full variable domain (rest looked up from reference TRBV7-9 and TRBJ2-2): DTGVSQNPRHKITKRGQNVTFRCDPISEHNRLYWYRQTLGQGPEFLTYFQNEAQLEKSRLLSDRFSAERPKGSFSTLEIQRTEQGDSAMYLCASSLTQPGELFFGEGSRLTVL.

The genes are TRBV7-6 and TRBJ2-3, with 7 bases that match TRBD2. With V trimmed by 2 bases and J by 0 bases, 5 bases remained unmatched. This CDR3 has 16 residues. The germline CDR1 and CDR2 sequences are SGHVS and FNYEAQ. The CDR3 DNA is TGTGCCAGCAGCTTAACGTACGGGGGGAGCACAGATACGCAGTATTTT. This codes for CASSLTYGGSTDTQYF.

V is TRBV7-9 and J is TRBJ2-7; 7 nucleotides agree with TRBD1. The V and J ends lost 0 bases and 0 bases, in that order; junction bases with no gene match: 5. This CDR3 has 16 amino acids. Germline V gene lookup returns CDR1 SEHNR and CDR2 FQNEAQ (reference sequence). The CDR3 reads CASSLAPGQASYEQYF. As DNA, the CDR3 is TGTGCCAGCAGCTTAGCCCCTGGACAGGCCTCCTACGAGCAGTACTTC.

This clonotype was seen at least ten times. The chain recombines TRBV28 with TRBJ1-3; a weak D match, TRBD1 (6 bases). CDR3 length: 15 residues. Germline V gene lookup returns CDR1 MDHEN and CDR2 SYDVKM. The V gene lost 0 bases and the J gene lost 0 bases, with 6 bases spanning the gap. The DNA of the CDR3 is TGTGCCAGCAGTTTATGGGACAGCTCTGGAAACACCATATATTTT. It specifies CASSLWDSSGNTIYF.

This clonotype showed up just once. V usage is TRBV30 and J usage is TRBJ2-7; D gene uncertain. The ends were cut back, 2 bases at V and 4 bases at J, with 6 bases in the middle. The CDR3 has 11 amino acids. The germline V gene encodes CDR1 GTSNPN and CDR2 SVGIG (reference sequence). Here the CDR3 reads CAWSSRYEQYF. The CDR3, as DNA: TGTGCCTGGAGTTCCAGGTACGAGCAGTACTTC.

This clonotype has just a few counts. V gene TRBV9 combines with J gene TRBJ2-5, with 12 bases identical to TRBD2. Germline V gene data show CDR1 as SGDLS and CDR2 as YYNGEE. This CDR3 region has 16 residues. The V gene end was trimmed by 0 bases and the J gene end by 2 bases; junction bases not matched to a gene: 2. In DNA form, the CDR3 reads TGTGCCAGCAGCGTAGGCCTAGCGGGGGGGCAAGAGACCCAGTACTTC. It encodes CASSVGLAGGQETQYF.

The chain joins TRBV2 to TRBJ2-5, with D perhaps matching TRBD1 (6 bases). The V gene's germline CDR1 is SNHLY and CDR2 FYNNEI. CDR3 length equals 14 residues. Trimming stripped 6 bases from V and 2 bases from J, with 13 bases between. The CDR3 sequence: CASRVRDTQETQYF. CDR3 DNA: TGTGCCAGCAGAGTCCGGGACACGCAAGAGACCCAGTACTTC. Drawing the rest from reference TRBV2 and TRBJ2-5, the complete variable domain is EPEVTQTPSHQVTQMGQEVILRCVPISNHLYFYWYRQILGQKVEFLVSFYNNEISEKSEIFDDQFSVERPDGSNFTLKIRSTKLEDSAMYFCASRVRDTQETQYFGPGTRLLVL.

This clonotype has just a few counts. This chain uses TRBV11-2 with TRBJ1-1; D remains unclear. V was pared by 3 bases and J by 7 bases, with 9 bases between. Germline assignment: CDR1 SGHAT and CDR2 FQNNGV. The CDR3 extends over 12 amino acids. CDR3 residues: CASSLTGGEAFF. The CDR3 coding sequence is TGTGCCAGCAGCTTGACGGGTGGTGAAGCTTTCTTT. The full variable domain, completed using reference TRBV11-2 and TRBJ1-1, is EAGVAQSPRYKIIEKRQSVAFWCNPISGHATLYWYQQILGQGPKLLIQFQNNGVVDDSQLPKDRFSAERLKGVDSTLKIQPAKLEDSAVYLCASSLTGGEAFFGQGTRLTVV.

The chain couples TRBV7-9 to TRBJ2-1; 9 bases map to TRBD1. The junction had 10 bases not matched to a gene; V was cut back by 5 bases and J by 5 bases. The CDR3 sequence is 16 residues long. Germline V gene sequence: CDR1 SEHNR, CDR2 FQNEAQ (reference sequence). This CDR3 reads CASSPWRGQGNNEQFF. The CDR3 nucleotides are TGTGCCAGCAGCCCGTGGCGAGGACAGGGGAACAATGAGCAGTTCTTC.

This clonotype was seen more than once but under ten times. V gene TRBV24-1 combines with J gene TRBJ2-1, with 8 bases matching TRBD2. V was pared by 3 bases and J by 6 bases, with 3 bases of the junction left unmatched. Germline V CDR1 and CDR2: KGHDR, SFDVKD. This CDR3 is built from 14 residues. Here the CDR3 DNA reads TGTGCCACCAGTGATACCGGGACTAGCAATGAGCAGTTCTTC. Translating it yields CATSDTGTSNEQFF.